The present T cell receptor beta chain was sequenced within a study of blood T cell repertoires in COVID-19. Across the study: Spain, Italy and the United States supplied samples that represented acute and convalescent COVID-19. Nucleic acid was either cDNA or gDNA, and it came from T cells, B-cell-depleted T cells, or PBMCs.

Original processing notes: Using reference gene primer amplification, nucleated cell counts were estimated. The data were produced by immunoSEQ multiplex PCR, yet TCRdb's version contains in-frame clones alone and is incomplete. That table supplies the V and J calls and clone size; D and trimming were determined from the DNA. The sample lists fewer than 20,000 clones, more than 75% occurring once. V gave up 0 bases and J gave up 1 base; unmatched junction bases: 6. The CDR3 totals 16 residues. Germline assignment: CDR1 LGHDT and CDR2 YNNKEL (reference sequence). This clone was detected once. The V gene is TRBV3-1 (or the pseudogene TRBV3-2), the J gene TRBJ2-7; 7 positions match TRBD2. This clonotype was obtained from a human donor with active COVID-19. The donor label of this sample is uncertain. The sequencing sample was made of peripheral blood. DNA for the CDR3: TGTGCCAGCAGCCAAGACGAACTAGCGAGTTCCTACGAGCAGTACTTC. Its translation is CASSQDELASSYEQYF.